This T cell receptor beta chain was captured in a study of Graves' ophthalmopathy and Graves' hyperthyroidism. RNA transcripts served as template for amplifying TCR beta CDR3 sequences. Following a first-round RT-PCR that used HTBI primers, a second-round multiplex PCR was carried out. Via MiXCR, TCRdb re-called the multiplex PCR reads, giving one row per CDR3 protein. The table has roughly 400,000 distinct CDR3 sequences, roughly 15% seen once. The CDR3 sequence is 15 residues long. Germline loops: CDR1 DFQATT, CDR2 SNEGSKA (reference sequence). Trimming cost V 0 bases and J 3 bases; bases outside gene matches: 4. This clonotype was picked up many times. What it binds is unknown. A volume of approximately 10 ml of fresh peripheral blood supplied the PBMCs. Whole-study results and caveats: Thyroid clonotypes that were expanded above 0.001 frequency mostly also appeared in blood.

The chain is built from TRBV20-1 and TRBJ1-1; 10 bases are a match to TRBD1. This receptor was taken from an adult woman with stable Graves' hyperthyroidism. Material: peripheral blood. CDR3 protein: CSARDQGTGDTEAFF. The CDR3 bases are TGCAGTGCTAGAGATCAGGGGACAGGGGACACTGAAGCTTTCTTT.